These 16 T cell receptor beta chains were all obtained from the same sample, sequenced in a study of cytomegalovirus exposure and HLA in healthy donors. Primers for the PCR totalled 60 Vbeta and 13 Jbeta. Sequenced by immunoSEQ multiplex PCR; TCRdb stores in-frame clones only, minus some. The data hold 55,000 to 80,000 clones, with about 72% observed a single time. The sample was PBMCs. The receptor source for this set is a man in his forties or fifties in good health and CMV-seropositive.

This chain uses TRBV7-8 with TRBJ1-3; TRBD1 agrees at 8 bases. Germline CDR1 SGHVS, CDR2 FQNEAQ. J was trimmed by 8 bases and V by 5 bases; bases with no gene match: 5. The CDR3 length is 13 residues. The CDR3 spells CASSKDRVDTIYF. The CDR3 region has the DNA TGTGCCAGCAGCAAGGACAGGGTGGACACCATATATTTT.

This clone came up once. J is TRBJ2-2 and V is TRBV5-4; 7 bases match TRBD2. Unmatched junction bases numbered 5, after V lost 5 bases and J lost 4 bases. This CDR3 comprises 14 residues. The germline CDR1 and CDR2 sequences are SGHNT and YYREEE (reference sequence). Here the CDR3 reads CASRPLASTGELFF. In DNA, the CDR3 is TGTGCCAGCAGACCACTAGCGAGCACCGGGGAGCTGTTTTTT.

The rearrangement links TRBV15 to TRBJ1-5, with unresolved D. Germline values: CDR1 LNHNV, CDR2 YYDKDF (reference sequence). V dropped 4 bases and J dropped 4 bases, with 14 bases sitting between them. CDR3 size: 15 residues. CDR3 region: CATSIPGNWNQPQHF. In DNA form, the CDR3 reads TGTGCCACCAGCATTCCGGGGAACTGGAATCAGCCCCAGCATTTT.

The rearrangement uses TRBV2 and TRBJ1-5; TRBD1 matches at 12 bases. This CDR3 region has 16 residues. CDR1 is SNHLY and CDR2 is FYNNEI in the germline V gene. With V trimmed by 5 bases and J by 4 bases, 6 bases remained unmatched. This CDR3 is CASSTGTGGGNQPQHF. In DNA form, the CDR3 reads TGTGCCAGCAGTACCGGGACAGGGGGCGGAAATCAGCCCCAGCATTTT.

The chain uses TRBV7-8 and TRBJ2-7, with TRBD1 as a possible D gene (6 bases). Germline V lookup: CDR1 SGHVS, CDR2 FQNEAQ. Trimming left V 1 base short and J 3 bases short, with 7 bases between. This CDR3 has 13 residues. In DNA form, the CDR3 reads TGTGCCAGCAGCTTAGGGGACATCTACGAGCAGTACTTC. Its translation: CASSLGDIYEQYF. The full variable domain, its missing parts supplied by reference TRBV7-8 and TRBJ2-7, is GAGVSQSPRYKVAKRGQDVALRCDPISGHVSLFWYQQALGQGPEFLTYFQNEAQLDKSGLPSDRFFAERPEGSVSTLKIQRTQQEDSAVYLCASSLGDIYEQYFGPGTRLTVT.

This clone was seen a single time. The chain uses TRBV4-1 and TRBJ2-1, with 9 bases identical to TRBD2. CDR1 and CDR2 (germline): MGHRA, YSYEKL. CDR3 length equals 15 residues. The J segment lost 2 bases and the V segment lost 7 bases, leaving 6 bases of the junction unmatched. CDR3 nucleotide sequence: TGCGCCAGCACCTCGCGACTAGCGGCCTACAATGAGCAGTTCTTC. Translated: CASTSRLAAYNEQFF.

This chain joins TRBV11-2 and TRBJ1-1; D is uncertain. Trimming shortened V by 1 base and J by 4 bases, and 7 bases separated the two germline ends. The length of the CDR3 is 13 residues. Germline lookup yields CDR1 SGHAT and CDR2 FQNNGV. DNA for the CDR3: TGTGCCAGCAGCTTAGTCCGGGGCACTGAAGCTTTCTTT. Its translation: CASSLVRGTEAFF.

The chain is built from TRBV11-3 and TRBJ1-1; D unclear. The germline V and J ends were trimmed by 6 bases and 8 bases, with 16 bases remaining between them. This CDR3 contains 13 residues. From germline, CDR1 is SGHNT and CDR2 YENEEA. The CDR3 sequence: CASSLGPGSEAFF. The CDR3 DNA reads TGTGCCAGCAGTCTAGGGCCGGGATCGGAAGCTTTCTTT.

The chain is built from TRBV4-1 and TRBJ1-2; 9 nucleotides line up with TRBD1. V lost 0 bases and J lost 7; bases outside the gene matches: 12. CDR3 size: 17 residues. Germline values: CDR1 MGHRA, CDR2 YSYEKL. The CDR3 coding sequence is TGCGCCAGCAGCCAAGATTGGGGACAGGGCCTCGCGAGTGGCTACACCTTC. Translated: CASSQDWGQGLASGYTF.

This chain links TRBV5-4 with TRBJ2-5; TRBD1 might be the D (6 bases). CDR3 length: 14 residues. Trimming removed 1 base at V and 4 bases at J, with 11 bases between. Germline V gene data show CDR1 as SGHNT and CDR2 as YYREEE (reference sequence). The CDR3 DNA reads as TGTGCCAGCAGCTTGCAGGGGCGCGGAGAGACCCAGTACTTC. It specifies CASSLQGRGETQYF. Full variable domain (remainder filled in from reference TRBV5-4 and TRBJ2-5): ETGVTQSPTHLIKTRGQQVTLRCSSQSGHNTVSWYQQALGQGPQFIFQYYREEENGRGNFPPRFSGLQFPNYSSELNVNALELDDSALYLCASSLQGRGETQYFGPGTRLLVL.

This clone was recorded a few times. The CDR3 protein is CASSLVRETQYF. CDR3 in DNA: TGTGCCAGCAGCTTGGTTCGGGAGACCCAGTACTTC. V usage is TRBV5-8 and J usage is TRBJ2-5; no clear D gene. In germline, CDR1 is SGHTS, CDR2 YDEGEE. CDR3 length: 12 residues. The germline V and J ends were trimmed by 0 bases and 5 bases, with 5 bases remaining between them.

V usage is TRBV6-1 and J usage is TRBJ2-1; D might be TRBD2 (6 bases). The length of the CDR3 is 16 residues. Germline CDR1 MNHNS, CDR2 SASEGT. Trimming left V 2 bases short and J 8 bases short, with 19 bases between. The chain's CDR3 is CASSESPAGPFDEQFF. The CDR3 nucleotides are TGTGCCAGCAGTGAATCCCCTGCGGGGCCATTCGATGAGCAGTTCTTC.

The chain recombines TRBV7-6 with TRBJ2-5, with D tentatively TRBD2 (7 bases). Deletions cut 1 base from V and 4 bases from J, with 10 bases between. CDR1 is SGHVS, CDR2 FNYEAQ, per germline. This CDR3 has 14 amino acids. For the CDR3, the DNA is TGTGCCAGCAGCTTAGGGGGGGGCGCAGAGACCCAGTACTTC. Translating it yields CASSLGGGAETQYF.

The rearrangement joins TRBV5-1 to TRBJ1-1; D perhaps matches TRBD1 (6 bases). Per germline, CDR1 SGHRS and CDR2 YFSETQ. This CDR3 spans 17 amino acids. V was shortened by 0 bases and J by 1 base, with 16 bases between the two germline ends. CDR3 amino acids: CASSLAPTGMANTEAFF. The CDR3 DNA reads as TGCGCCAGCAGCTTGGCCCCAACAGGGATGGCGAACACTGAAGCTTTCTTT.

The rearrangement joins TRBV7-2 to TRBJ2-2; no definite D call. The CDR3 consists of 15 residues. The germline gives CDR1 SGHTA, CDR2 FQGNSA. Trimming took off 1 base at V and 4 bases at J, with 10 bases between the two ends. The CDR3 protein is CASSLEAGVTGELFF. CDR3 coding DNA: TGTGCCAGCAGCTTAGAGGCAGGCGTCACCGGGGAGCTGTTTTTT.

The V and J genes are TRBV5-1 and TRBJ2-3; unclear D gene. V was clipped by 6 bases and J by 2 bases, with 13 bases between them. Germline lookup yields CDR1 SGHRS and CDR2 YFSETQ. The CDR3 contains 14 residues. For the CDR3, the DNA is TGCGCCAGCACCAAGACATCGTACACAGATACGCAGTATTTT. It translates to CASTKTSYTDTQYF.